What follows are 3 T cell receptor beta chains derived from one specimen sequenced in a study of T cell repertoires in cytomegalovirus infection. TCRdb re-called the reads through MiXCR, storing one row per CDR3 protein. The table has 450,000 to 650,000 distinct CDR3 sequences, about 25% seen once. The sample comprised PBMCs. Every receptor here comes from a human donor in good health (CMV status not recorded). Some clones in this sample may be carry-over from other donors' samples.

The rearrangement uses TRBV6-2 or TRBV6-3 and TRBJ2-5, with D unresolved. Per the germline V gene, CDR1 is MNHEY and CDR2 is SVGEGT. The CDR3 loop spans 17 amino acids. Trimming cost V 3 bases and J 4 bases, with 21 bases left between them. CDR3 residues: CASSYYRAVVSTETQYF. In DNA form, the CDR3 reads TGTGCCAGCAGTTATTACCGGGCCGTAGTGTCAACAGAGACCCAGTACTTC.

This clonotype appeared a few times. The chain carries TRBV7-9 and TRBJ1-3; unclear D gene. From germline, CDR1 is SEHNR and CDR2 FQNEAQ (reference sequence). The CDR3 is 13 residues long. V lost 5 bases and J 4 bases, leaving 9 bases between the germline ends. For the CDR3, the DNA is TGTGCCAGCAGCCAAGTTGGGGGAAACACCATATATTTT. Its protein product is CASSQVGGNTIYF. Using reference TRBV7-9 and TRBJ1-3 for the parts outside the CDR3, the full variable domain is DTGVSQNPRHKITKRGQNVTFRCDPISEHNRLYWYRQTLGQGPEFLTYFQNEAQLEKSRLLSDRFSAERPKGSFSTLEIQRTEQGDSAMYLCASSQVGGNTIYFGEGSWLTVV.

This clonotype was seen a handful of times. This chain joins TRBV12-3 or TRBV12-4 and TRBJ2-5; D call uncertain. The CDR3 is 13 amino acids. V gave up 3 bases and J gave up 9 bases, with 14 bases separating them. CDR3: CASSFSVEVAQYF. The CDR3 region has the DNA TGTGCCAGCAGTTTCTCCGTCGAGGTAGCCCAGTACTTC.